This entry lists 8 T cell receptor beta chains sequenced from one sample in a study of blood T cell repertoires in COVID-19. Only in-frame clones appear in the TCRdb table, and some are missing; sequencing was by immunoSEQ multiplex PCR. The table includes 250,000 to 300,000 clones, 90% to 95% detected once. The material sequenced was peripheral blood. The receptors stem from a woman aged 25-40 years with COVID-19, enrolled during active disease.

In its sample, this clone was seen once. The chain is built from TRBV5-4 and TRBJ1-1; a weak D match, TRBD1 (5 bases). The CDR3 extends over 15 amino acids. The germline gives CDR1 SGHNT, CDR2 YYREEE (reference sequence). The germline V and J ends were trimmed by 2 bases and 1 base, with 12 bases remaining between them. The CDR3 loop is CASSFGGVENTEAFF. The CDR3 DNA reads as TGTGCCAGCAGCTTCGGGGGGGTGGAGAACACTGAAGCTTTCTTT.

V is TRBV5-1 and J is TRBJ1-1, with 8 bases that match TRBD1. Germline V gives CDR1 SGHRS, CDR2 YFSETQ. V lost 2 bases to trimming and J lost 5 bases; unmatched junction nucleotides: 5. CDR3 length: 14 residues. The CDR3 coding sequence is TGCGCCAGCAGCTTTACAGGGGGAGATACTGAAGCTTTCTTT. It is translated as CASSFTGGDTEAFF.

The chain has TRBV19 and TRBJ2-7, with TRBD2 matching over 13 bases. Germline V gives CDR1 LNHDA, CDR2 SQIVND (reference sequence). V gave up 5 bases and J gave up 3 bases; unmatched junction bases: 4. This CDR3 is built from 15 residues. The CDR3 protein is CASSLRTSGSYEQYF. CDR3 DNA: TGTGCCAGTAGTCTACGGACTAGCGGGAGCTACGAGCAGTACTTC.

This clone came up a few times. The V call is TRBV11-3, the J call TRBJ2-2, with a possible D match to TRBD2 (6 bases). Per germline, CDR1 SGHNT and CDR2 YENEEA. Trimming left V 3 bases short and J 4 bases short, with 15 bases between. This CDR3 has 16 residues. The CDR3 region is CASSFGPSEVTGELFF. The CDR3 nucleotides read TGTGCCAGCAGCTTCGGCCCTAGCGAAGTCACCGGGGAGCTGTTTTTT. The variable domain in full, completed from reference TRBV11-3 and TRBJ2-2, reads EAGVVQSPRYKIIEKKQPVAFWCNPISGHNTLYWYLQNLGQGPELLIRYENEEAVDDSQLPKDRFSAERLKGVDSTLKIQPAELGDSAVYLCASSFGPSEVTGELFFGEGSRLTVL.

Here the CDR3 reads CASRPGQGYGYTF. The DNA for the CDR3 is TGTGCCAGCAGACCCGGACAGGGGTATGGCTACACCTTC. This chain joins TRBV12-3 or TRBV12-4 and TRBJ1-2; TRBD1 aligns across 9 bases. The CDR3 consists of 13 residues. Trimming cost V 6 bases and J 5 bases; bases outside gene matches: 4.

The chain combines TRBV3-1 (or the pseudogene TRBV3-2) with TRBJ1-2; D is uncertain. The CDR3 contains 13 residues. V was shortened by 1 base and J by 6 bases, with 9 bases between the two germline ends. Looked up from germline, CDR1 is LGHDT and CDR2 is YNNKEL (reference sequence). The CDR3 is CASSQAHPDGYTF. CDR3 coding DNA: TGTGCCAGCAGCCAAGCTCATCCGGATGGCTACACCTTC.

The chain has TRBV19 and TRBJ2-6, with 7 nucleotides matching TRBD1. Germline V lookup: CDR1 LNHDA, CDR2 SQIVND (reference sequence). The V segment lost 7 bases and the J segment 2 bases; nucleotides outside the gene matches: 11. This CDR3 comprises 17 residues. Written as DNA, the CDR3 is TGTGCCAGTAAATCAATAGGGGGCCGGACTGGGGCCAACGTCCTGACTTTC. Translation: CASKSIGGRTGANVLTF.

The V gene is TRBV7-3, the J gene TRBJ1-6; a weak D match, TRBD1 (6 bases). The CDR3 is made up of 17 amino acids. The germline V and J ends were trimmed by 4 bases and 7 bases, with 20 bases remaining between them. Germline V CDR1 and CDR2: SGHTA, FQGTGA. CDR3 amino acids: CASSSGAQGESNSPLHF. In DNA form, the CDR3 reads TGTGCCAGCAGCTCAGGGGCACAGGGCGAATCCAATTCACCCCTCCACTTT.